This paragraph reports one T cell receptor beta chain. This clonotype occurred a few times. Its antigen target is currently unknown. No per-base quality is available; no much larger clone lies one base away. CDR1 and CDR2 are drawn from the germline V gene: KGHDR, SFDVKD. The CDR3 has 18 amino acids, counting the end cysteine and phenylalanine. The retained sequence is limited to the CDR3, 54 bases, with the frame set at the first base. At the junction V is shortened by 2 bases and J by 1 base, with 17 bases in between. This entry comes from a study of T-cell memory formation after mild COVID-19 (dated by TCRdb to the early 2020s). In the study overall: Most TCR sequence clusters were specific to one of the two donors. In a couple of donors, T-cell clones that expanded and contracted after mild COVID-19 were followed by sequencing TCRalpha and TCRbeta repertoires longitudinally. Two young, previously healthy adult volunteers made up the cohort, one male and one female.

Ficoll-Paque density gradient centrifugation was used to isolate PBMCs. Study-level results and caveats: Clones contracting from day 15 to 85 had balanced CD4/CD8 phenotypes, while a second wave expanding from day 15 to 37 was biased towards CD4+. The detection of some responding clones in pre-infection memory suggests that pre-existing cross-reactive memory T cells joined the SARS-CoV-2 response. Contracting CD4+ clones turned up mainly in the CM and EM memory subsets, whereas EMRA was where CD8+ clones were enriched. The second-wave clones that peaked on day 37 were not confirmed to be SARS-CoV-2 specific. The study covered only a couple of mild cases, and larger cohorts including severe cases with pre-infection samples were considered necessary.

The sample was run on an Illumina NovaSeq 6000. TCRalpha and TCRbeta cDNA libraries were built by 5'RACE with constant-segment primers, adding sample barcodes and unique molecular identifiers. RNA was extracted from every sample with Trizol reagent. Amplification of the libraries took two PCR steps, and the second step added a second sample barcode plus Illumina TruSeq adapters. Sequencing of libraries was performed on an Illumina NovaSeq with 2 x 150 bp paired-end reads. In the authors' own workflow: Demultiplexing of reads and collapsing into UMI-guided consensus sequences were performed with migec v1.2.7. With mixcr v2.1.11, UMI consensuses were aligned to TRA and TRB V and J templates and assembled into clonotypes. A clonotype was counted as expanded or contracted only when both edgeR and NoisET called the clonotype significant, with the noise models trained on biological replicates. edgeR calls used a false discovery rate-adjusted p below 0.01 and a log2 fold-change threshold of 1. As an exploratory analysis of dynamics, max-normalized trajectories of the 1000 most abundant clonotypes were examined with PCA combined with hierarchical clustering. Each responding clone was given a CD4 or CD8 phenotype based on the CD4+ and CD8+ repertoires, which had been sequenced separately. Starting from the raw public reads, TCRdb applied fastp trimming at Q25, assembled clones with MiXCR and retained in-frame beta chains. Records with the same CDR3 protein are collapsed into one entry carrying the most frequent genes and DNA. TCRdb assigned the V and J calls; the authors' analysis was not used. The sample data list about 150,000 distinct CDR3 sequences, and about 14% of these were observed just once. Roughly 15% of the sample is taken by the ten largest.

Sequencing input: PBMCs or a T cell subset sorted from them (not recorded which). The V and J genes are TRBV24-1 and TRBJ2-4, and TRBD1 may be the D gene, going by 6 matching bases. This sequence was found in an adult woman who had mild COVID-19 (a few samples of this study predate the infection). The sample titles of this study are shuffled in the database, so cell type and time point are left out; the donor was told from shared clones. The CDR3 here reads CATSDSKDRLPAKNIQYF. In nucleotide form, the sequence is TGTGCCACCAGTGATTCAAAAGACAGGCTGCCGGCCAAAAACATTCAGTACTTC.